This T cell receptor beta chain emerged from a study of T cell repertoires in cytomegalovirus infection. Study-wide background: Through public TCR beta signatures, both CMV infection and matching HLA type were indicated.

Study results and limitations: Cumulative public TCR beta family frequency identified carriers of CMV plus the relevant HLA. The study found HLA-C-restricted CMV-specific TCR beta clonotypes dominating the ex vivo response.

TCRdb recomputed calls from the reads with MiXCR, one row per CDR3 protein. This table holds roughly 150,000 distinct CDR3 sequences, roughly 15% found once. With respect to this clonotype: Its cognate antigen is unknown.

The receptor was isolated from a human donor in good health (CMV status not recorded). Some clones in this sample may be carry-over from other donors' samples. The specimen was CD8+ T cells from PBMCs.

Here the CDR3 DNA reads TGCGCCAGCAGCCAAGATAGAACTAGCGGAAGCACAGATACGCAGTATTTT. It is translated as CASSQDRTSGSTDTQYF. The chain is built from TRBV4-3 and TRBJ2-3; 8 positions match TRBD2. The CDR3 loop spans 17 amino acids. Trimming removed 0 bases from V and 0 bases from J; junction bases left unmatched: 5. CDR1 and CDR2 from the germline V gene are LGHNA and YSLEER.